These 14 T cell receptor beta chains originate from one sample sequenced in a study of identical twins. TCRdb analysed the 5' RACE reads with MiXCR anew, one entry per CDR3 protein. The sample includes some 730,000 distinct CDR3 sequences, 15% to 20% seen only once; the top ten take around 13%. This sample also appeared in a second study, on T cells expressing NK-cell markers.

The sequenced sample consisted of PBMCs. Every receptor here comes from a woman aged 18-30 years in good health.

CDR3 loop: CASSLAPFNQPQHF. The CDR3 nucleotides read TGTGCCAGCAGCTTGGCGCCATTCAATCAGCCCCAGCATTTT. The chain has TRBV7-9 and TRBJ1-5, with D uncertain. The CDR3 length is 14 residues. Germline-derived CDR1 and CDR2 are SEHNR and FQNEAQ (reference sequence). Trimming stripped 3 bases from V and 3 bases from J, with 9 bases between.

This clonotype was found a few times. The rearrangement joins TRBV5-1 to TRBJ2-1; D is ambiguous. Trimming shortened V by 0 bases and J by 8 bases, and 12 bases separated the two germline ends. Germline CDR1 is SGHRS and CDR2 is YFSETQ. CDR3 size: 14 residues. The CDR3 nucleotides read TGCGCCAGCAGCTTGGGGCAAGCGTTTGATGAGCAGTTCTTC. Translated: CASSLGQAFDEQFF.

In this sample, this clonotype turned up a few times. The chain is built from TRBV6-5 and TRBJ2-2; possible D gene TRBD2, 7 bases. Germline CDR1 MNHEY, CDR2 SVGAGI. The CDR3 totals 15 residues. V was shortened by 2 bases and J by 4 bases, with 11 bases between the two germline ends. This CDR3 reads CASSYGGAITGELFF. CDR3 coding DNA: TGTGCCAGCAGTTACGGGGGGGCCATCACCGGGGAGCTGTTTTTT.

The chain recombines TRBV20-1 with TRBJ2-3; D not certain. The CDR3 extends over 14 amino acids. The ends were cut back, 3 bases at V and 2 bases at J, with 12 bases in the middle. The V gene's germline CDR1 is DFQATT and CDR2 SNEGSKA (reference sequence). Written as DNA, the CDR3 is TGCAGTGCTAGTCTTGTCTTCTCCACAGATACGCAGTATTTT. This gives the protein CSASLVFSTDTQYF.

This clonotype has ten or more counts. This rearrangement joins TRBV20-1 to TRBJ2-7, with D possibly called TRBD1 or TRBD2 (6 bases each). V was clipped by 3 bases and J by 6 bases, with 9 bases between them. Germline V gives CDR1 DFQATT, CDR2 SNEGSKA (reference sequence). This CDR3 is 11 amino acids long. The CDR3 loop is CSARGGGEQYF. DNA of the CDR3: TGCAGTGCTAGGGGGGGCGGCGAGCAGTACTTC.

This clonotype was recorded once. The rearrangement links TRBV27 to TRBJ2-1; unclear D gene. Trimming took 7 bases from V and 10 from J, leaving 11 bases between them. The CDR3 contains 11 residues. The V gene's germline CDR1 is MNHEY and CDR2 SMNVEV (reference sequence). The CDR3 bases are TGTGCCAGCATATTGCCTGAGGAGCAGTTCTTC. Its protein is CASILPEEQFF.

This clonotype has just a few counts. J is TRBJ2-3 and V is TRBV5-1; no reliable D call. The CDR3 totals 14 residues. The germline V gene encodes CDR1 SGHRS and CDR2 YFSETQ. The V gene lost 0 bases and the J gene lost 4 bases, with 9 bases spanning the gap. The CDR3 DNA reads TGCGCCAGCAGCTTGGAAACCGCCGCAGATACGCAGTATTTT. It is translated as CASSLETAADTQYF.

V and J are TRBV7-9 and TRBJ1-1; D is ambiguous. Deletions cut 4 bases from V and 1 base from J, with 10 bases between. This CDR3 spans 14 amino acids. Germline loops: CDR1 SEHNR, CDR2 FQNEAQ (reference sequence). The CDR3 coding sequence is TGTGCCAGCAGCTCGGGGAAGGGGAACACTGAAGCTTTCTTT. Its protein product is CASSSGKGNTEAFF.

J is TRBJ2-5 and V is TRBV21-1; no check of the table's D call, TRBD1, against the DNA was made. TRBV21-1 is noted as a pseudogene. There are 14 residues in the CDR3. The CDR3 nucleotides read TGTGCCAGCGCAAAGGACAGGACCCAAGAGACCCAGTACTTC. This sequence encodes CASAKDRTQETQYF.

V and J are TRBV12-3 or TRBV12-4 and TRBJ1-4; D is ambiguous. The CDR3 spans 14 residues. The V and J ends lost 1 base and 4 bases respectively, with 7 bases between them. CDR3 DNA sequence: TGTGCCAGCAGTTTAGGCCAGATTAATGAAAAACTGTTTTTT. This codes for CASSLGQINEKLFF.

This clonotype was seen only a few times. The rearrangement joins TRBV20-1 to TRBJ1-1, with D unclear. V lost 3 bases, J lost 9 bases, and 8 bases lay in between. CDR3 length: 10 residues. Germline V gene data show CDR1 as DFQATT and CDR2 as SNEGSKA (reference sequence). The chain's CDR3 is CSASGGKAFF. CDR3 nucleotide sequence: TGCAGTGCTAGTGGCGGTAAAGCTTTCTTT.

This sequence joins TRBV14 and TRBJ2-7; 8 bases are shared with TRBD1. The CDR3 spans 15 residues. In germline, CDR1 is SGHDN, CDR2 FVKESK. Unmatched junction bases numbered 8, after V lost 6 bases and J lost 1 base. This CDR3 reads CASRRTGSRSYEQYF. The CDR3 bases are TGTGCCAGCAGACGGACAGGGAGCAGATCCTACGAGCAGTACTTC.

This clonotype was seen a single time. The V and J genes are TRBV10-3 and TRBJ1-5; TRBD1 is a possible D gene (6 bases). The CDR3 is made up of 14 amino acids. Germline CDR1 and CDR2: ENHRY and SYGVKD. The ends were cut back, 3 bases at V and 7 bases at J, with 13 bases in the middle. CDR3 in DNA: TGTGCCATCAGTGAAGGGGGGGTAAAACAGCCCCAGCATTTT. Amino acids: CAISEGGVKQPQHF.

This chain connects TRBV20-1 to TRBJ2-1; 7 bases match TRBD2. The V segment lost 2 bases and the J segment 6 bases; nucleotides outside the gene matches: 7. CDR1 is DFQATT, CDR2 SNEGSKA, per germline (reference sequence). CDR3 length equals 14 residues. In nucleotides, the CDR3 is TGCAGTGCTAGACCTCTAGGCGGGGGCAATGAGCAGTTCTTC. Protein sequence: CSARPLGGGNEQFF.